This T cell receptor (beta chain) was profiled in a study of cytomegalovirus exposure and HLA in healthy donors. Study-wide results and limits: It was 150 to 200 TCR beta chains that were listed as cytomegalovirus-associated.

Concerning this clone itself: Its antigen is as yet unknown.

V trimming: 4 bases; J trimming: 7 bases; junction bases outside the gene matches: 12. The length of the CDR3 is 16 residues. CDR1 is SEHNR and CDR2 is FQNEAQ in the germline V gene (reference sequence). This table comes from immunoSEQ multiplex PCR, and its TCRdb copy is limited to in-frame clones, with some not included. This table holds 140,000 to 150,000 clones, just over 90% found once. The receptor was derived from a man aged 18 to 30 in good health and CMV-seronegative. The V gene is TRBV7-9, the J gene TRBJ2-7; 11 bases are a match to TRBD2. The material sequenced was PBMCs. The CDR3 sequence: CASSSSGGTVGREQYV. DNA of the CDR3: TGTGCCAGCAGCTCTAGCGGGGGGACAGTGGGAAGGGAGCAGTACGTC.